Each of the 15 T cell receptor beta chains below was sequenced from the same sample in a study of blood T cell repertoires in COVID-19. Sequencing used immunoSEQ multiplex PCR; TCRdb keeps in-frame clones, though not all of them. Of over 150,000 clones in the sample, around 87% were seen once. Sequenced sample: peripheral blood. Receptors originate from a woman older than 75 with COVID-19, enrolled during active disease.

CDR3 DNA sequence: TGTGCCACTACTAGCGGGGGGGAAGAGACCCAGTACTTC. Translating it yields CATTSGGEETQYF. This rearrangement joins TRBV10-3 to TRBJ2-5, with 13 bases identical to TRBD2. V shed 10 bases, J shed 3 bases, and the junction held 2 bases outside the gene matches. CDR1 and CDR2 (germline): ENHRY, SYGVKD. This CDR3 has 13 residues.

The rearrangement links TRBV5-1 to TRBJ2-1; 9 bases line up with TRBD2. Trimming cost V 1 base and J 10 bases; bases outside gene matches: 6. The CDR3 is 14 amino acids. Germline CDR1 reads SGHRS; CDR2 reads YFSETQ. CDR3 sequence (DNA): TGCGCCAGCAGCTTGTCCCAGGCGGGAGGGGAGCAGTTCTTC. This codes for CASSLSQAGGEQFF. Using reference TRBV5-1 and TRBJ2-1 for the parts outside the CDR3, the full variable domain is KAGVTQTPRYLIKTRGQQVTLSCSPISGHRSVSWYQQTPGQGLQFLFEYFSETQRNKGNFPGRFSGRQFSNSRSEMNVSTLELGDSALYLCASSLSQAGGEQFFGPGTRLTVL.

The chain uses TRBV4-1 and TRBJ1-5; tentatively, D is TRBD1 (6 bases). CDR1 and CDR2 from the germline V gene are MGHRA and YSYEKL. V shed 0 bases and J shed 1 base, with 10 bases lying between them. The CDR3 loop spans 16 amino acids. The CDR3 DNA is TGCGCCAGCAGCCAAGATGGGGGCGGAAGCAATCAGCCCCAGCATTTT. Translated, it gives CASSQDGGGSNQPQHF.

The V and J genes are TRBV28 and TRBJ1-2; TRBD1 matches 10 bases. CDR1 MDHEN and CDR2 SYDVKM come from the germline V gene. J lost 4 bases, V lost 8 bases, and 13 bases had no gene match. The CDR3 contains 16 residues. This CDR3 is CASSLPGQGITYGYTF. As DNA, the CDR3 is TGTGCCAGCTCACTTCCGGGACAGGGGATCACCTATGGCTACACCTTC.

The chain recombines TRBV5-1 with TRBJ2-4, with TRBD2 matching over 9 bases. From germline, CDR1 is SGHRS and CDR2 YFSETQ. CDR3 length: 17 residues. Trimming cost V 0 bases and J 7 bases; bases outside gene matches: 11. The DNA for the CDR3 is TGCGCCAGCAGCTTGGGACTAGCGGCCCAAGGGGGGAACATTCAGTACTTC. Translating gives CASSLGLAAQGGNIQYF.

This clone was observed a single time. CDR3 in amino acids: CASSFNSMNTEAFF. The CDR3 bases are TGCGCCAGCAGCTTTAATAGCATGAACACTGAAGCTTTCTTT. This sequence joins TRBV5-1 and TRBJ1-1; D call uncertain. Germline values: CDR1 SGHRS, CDR2 YFSETQ. V lost 2 bases to trimming and J lost 0 bases, with 8 bases between them. The CDR3 sequence is 14 residues long.

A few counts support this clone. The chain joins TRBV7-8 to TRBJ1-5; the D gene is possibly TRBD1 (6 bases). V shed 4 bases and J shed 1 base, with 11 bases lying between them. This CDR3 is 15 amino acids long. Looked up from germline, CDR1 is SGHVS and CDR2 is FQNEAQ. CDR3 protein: CASSSNTGSNQPQHF. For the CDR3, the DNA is TGTGCCAGCAGCTCTAATACAGGGAGCAATCAGCCCCAGCATTTT.

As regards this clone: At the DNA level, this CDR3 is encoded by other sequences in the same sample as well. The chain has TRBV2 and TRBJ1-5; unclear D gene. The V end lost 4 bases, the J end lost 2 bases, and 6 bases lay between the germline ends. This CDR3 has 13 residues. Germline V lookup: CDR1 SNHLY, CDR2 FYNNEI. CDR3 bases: TGTGCCAGCAGTGGGCAGGGCAATCAGCCCCAGCATTTT. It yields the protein CASSGQGNQPQHF.

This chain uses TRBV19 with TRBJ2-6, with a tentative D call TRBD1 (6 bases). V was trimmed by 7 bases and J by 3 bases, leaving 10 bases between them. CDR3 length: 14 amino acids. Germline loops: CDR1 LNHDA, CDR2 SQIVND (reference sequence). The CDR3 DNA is TGTGCCAGTACCTTGACAGGTGGGGCCAACGTCCTGACTTTC. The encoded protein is CASTLTGGANVLTF.

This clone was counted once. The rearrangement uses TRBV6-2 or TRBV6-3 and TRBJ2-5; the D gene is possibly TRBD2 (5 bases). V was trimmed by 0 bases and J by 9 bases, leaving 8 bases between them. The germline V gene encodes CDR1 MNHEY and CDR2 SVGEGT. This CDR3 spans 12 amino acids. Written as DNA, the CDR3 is TGTGCCAGCAGTTACTCTAGCGTCGCCCAGTACTTC. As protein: CASSYSSVAQYF.

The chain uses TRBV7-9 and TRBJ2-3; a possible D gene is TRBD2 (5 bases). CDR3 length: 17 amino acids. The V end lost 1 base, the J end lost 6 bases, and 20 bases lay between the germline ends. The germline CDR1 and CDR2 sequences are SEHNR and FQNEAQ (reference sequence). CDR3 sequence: CASSLERLVPQSDTQYF. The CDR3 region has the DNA TGTGCCAGCAGCTTAGAGCGGTTAGTACCCCAAAGCGATACGCAGTATTTT.

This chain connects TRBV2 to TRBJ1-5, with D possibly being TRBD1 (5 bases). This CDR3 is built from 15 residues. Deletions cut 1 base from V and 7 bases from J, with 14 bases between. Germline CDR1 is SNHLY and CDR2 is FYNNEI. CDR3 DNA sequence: TGTGCCAGCAGTGAAGGACGGGCCGCAGGGCAGCCCCAGCATTTT. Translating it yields CASSEGRAAGQPQHF.

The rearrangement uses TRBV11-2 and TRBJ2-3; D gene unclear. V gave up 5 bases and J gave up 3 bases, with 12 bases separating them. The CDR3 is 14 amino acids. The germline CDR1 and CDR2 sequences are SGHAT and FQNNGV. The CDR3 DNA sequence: TGTGCCAGCAGCCCCATGGCCAGGACAGATACGCAGTATTTT. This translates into CASSPMARTDTQYF.

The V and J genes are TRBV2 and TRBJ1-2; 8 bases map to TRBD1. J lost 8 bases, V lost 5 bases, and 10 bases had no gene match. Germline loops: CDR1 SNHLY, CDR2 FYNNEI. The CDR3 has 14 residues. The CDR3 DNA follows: TGTGCCAGCAGTTACGGGCAGGGGGCGCAGGGCTACACCTTC. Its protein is CASSYGQGAQGYTF.

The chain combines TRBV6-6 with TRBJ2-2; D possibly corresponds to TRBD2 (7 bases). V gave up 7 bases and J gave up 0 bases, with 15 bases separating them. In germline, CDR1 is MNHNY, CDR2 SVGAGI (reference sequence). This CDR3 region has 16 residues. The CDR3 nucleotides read TGTGCCAGCATCCTGGGAGGGGGGACGAACACCGGGGAGCTGTTTTTT. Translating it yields CASILGGGTNTGELFF.